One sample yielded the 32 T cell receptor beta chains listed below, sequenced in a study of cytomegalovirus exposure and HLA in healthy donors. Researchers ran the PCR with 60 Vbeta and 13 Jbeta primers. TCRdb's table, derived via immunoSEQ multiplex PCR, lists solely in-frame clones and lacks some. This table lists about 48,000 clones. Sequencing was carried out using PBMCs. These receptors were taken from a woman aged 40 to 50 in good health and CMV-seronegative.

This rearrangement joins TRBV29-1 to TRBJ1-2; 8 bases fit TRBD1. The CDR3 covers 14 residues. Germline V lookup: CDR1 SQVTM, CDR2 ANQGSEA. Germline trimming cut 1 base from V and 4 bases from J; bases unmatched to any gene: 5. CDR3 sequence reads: CSVEVQGAFYGYTF. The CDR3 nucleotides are TGCAGCGTTGAAGTCCAGGGGGCCTTCTATGGCTACACCTTC.

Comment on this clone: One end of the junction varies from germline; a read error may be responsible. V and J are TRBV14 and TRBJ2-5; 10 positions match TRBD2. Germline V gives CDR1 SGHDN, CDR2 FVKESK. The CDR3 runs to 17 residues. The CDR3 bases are TGTGCCAGCAGCCAAGATGTCCTAGCGGGAGATGAAGAGAACCAGTACTTC. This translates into CASSQDVLAGDEENQYF. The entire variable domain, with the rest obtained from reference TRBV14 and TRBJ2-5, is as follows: EAGVTQFPSHSVIEKGQTVTLRCDPISGHDNLYWYRRVMGKEIKFLLHFVKESKQDESGMPNNRFLAERTGGTYSTLKVQPAELEDSGVYFCASSQDVLAGDEENQYFGPGTRLLVL.

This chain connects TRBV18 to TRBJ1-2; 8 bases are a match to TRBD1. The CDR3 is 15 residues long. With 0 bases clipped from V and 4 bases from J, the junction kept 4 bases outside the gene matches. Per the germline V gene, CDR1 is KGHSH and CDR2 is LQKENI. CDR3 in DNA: TGTGCCAGCTCACCACCACAGGGGGATAGCTATGGCTACACCTTC. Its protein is CASSPPQGDSYGYTF. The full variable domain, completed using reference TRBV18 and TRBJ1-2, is NAGVMQNPRHLVRRRGQEARLRCSPMKGHSHVYWYRQLPEEGLKFMVYLQKENIIDESGMPKERFSAEFPKEGPSILRIQQVVRGDSAAYFCASSPPQGDSYGYTFGSGTRLTVV.

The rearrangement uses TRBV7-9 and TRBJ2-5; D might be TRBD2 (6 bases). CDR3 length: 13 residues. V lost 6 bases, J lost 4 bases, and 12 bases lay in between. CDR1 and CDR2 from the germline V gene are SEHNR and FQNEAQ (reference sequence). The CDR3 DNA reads TGTGCCAGCAGTGGAGGGACCGGAGAGACCCAGTACTTC. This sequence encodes CASSGGTGETQYF.

This CDR3 is CASSQEIGGSGRFNEQFF. CDR3 nucleotides: TGTGCCAGCAGCCAAGAGATCGGAGGTAGCGGGAGATTCAATGAGCAGTTCTTC. The genes are TRBV4-2 and TRBJ2-1, with TRBD2 identical over 9 bases. Trimming removed 0 bases from V and 6 bases from J; junction bases left unmatched: 12. The CDR3 runs to 18 residues. Looked up from germline, CDR1 is LGHNA and CDR2 is YNFKEQ.

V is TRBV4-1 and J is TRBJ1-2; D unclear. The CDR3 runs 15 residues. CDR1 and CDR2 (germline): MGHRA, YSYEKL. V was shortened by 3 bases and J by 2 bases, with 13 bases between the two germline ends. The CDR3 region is CASSHPIAGNYGYTF. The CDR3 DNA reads TGCGCCAGCAGCCACCCCATAGCGGGAAACTATGGCTACACCTTC.

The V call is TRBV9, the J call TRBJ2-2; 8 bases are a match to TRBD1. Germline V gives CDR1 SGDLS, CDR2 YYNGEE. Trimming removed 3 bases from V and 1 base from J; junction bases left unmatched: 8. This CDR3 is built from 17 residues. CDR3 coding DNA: TGTGCCAGCAGCGCCTCTCGGACAGGGTGGAACACCGGGGAGCTGTTTTTT. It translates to CASSASRTGWNTGELFF.

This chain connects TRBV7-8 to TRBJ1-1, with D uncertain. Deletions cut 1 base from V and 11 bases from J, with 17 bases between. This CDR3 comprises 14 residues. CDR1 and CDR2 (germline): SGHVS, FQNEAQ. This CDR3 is CASSLVQSFGPAFF. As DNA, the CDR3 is TGTGCCAGCAGCTTAGTACAGTCCTTCGGTCCGGCTTTCTTT.

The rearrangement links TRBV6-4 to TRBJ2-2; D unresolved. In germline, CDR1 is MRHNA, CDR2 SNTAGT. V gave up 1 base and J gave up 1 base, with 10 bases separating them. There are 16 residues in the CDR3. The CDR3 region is CASSDYWRLNTGELFF. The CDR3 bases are TGTGCCAGCAGTGACTATTGGCGGCTGAACACCGGGGAGCTGTTTTTT.

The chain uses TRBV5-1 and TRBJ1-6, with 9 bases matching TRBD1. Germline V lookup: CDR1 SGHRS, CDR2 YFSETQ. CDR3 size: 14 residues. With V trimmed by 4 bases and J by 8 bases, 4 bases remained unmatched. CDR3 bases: TGCGCCAGCAGCCCGGGACAGGGAGATTCACCCCTCCACTTT. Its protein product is CASSPGQGDSPLHF. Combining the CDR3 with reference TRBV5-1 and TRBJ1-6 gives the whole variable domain KAGVTQTPRYLIKTRGQQVTLSCSPISGHRSVSWYQQTPGQGLQFLFEYFSETQRNKGNFPGRFSGRQFSNSRSEMNVSTLELGDSALYLCASSPGQGDSPLHFGNGTRLTVT.

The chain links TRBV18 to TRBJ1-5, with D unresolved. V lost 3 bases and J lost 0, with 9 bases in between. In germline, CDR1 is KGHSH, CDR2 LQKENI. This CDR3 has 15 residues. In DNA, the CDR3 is TGTGCCAGCTCACCCGAGGGTTATAGCAATCAGCCCCAGCATTTT. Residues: CASSPEGYSNQPQHF. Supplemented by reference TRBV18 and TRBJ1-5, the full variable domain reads NAGVMQNPRHLVRRRGQEARLRCSPMKGHSHVYWYRQLPEEGLKFMVYLQKENIIDESGMPKERFSAEFPKEGPSILRIQQVVRGDSAAYFCASSPEGYSNQPQHFGDGTRLSIL.

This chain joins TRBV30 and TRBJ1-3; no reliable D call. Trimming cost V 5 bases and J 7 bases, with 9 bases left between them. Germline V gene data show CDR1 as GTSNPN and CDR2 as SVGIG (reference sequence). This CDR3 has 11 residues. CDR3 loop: CAWPWRNTIYF. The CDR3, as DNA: TGTGCCTGGCCTTGGAGGAACACCATATATTTT.

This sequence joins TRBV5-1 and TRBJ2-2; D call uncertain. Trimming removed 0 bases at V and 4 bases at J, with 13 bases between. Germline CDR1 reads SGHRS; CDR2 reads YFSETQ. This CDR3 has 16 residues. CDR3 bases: TGCGCCAGCAGCTTGGCCGGTGGGCTTGGCACCGGGGAGCTGTTTTTT. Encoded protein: CASSLAGGLGTGELFF.

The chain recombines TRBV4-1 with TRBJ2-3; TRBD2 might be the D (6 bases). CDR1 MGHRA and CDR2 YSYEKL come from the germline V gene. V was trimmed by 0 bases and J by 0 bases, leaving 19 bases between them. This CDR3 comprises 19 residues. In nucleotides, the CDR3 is TGCGCCAGCAGCCAAGATGGCCGGCGGGGCGTGGGCAGCACAGATACGCAGTATTTT. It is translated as CASSQDGRRGVGSTDTQYF.

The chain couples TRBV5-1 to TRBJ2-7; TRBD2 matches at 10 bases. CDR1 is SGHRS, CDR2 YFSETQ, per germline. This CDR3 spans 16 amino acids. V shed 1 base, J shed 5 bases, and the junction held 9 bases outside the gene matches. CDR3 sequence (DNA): TGCGCCAGCAGCTTGAGTGCTAGCGGGAGTGTAGACGAGCAGTACTTC. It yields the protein CASSLSASGSVDEQYF.

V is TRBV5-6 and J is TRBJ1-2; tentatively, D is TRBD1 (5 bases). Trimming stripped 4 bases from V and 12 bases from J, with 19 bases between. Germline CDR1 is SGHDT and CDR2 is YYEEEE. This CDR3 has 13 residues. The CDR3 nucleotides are TGTGCCAGCAGCCGCAAAGGTGTCGCAGGGAACACCTTC. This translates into CASSRKGVAGNTF.

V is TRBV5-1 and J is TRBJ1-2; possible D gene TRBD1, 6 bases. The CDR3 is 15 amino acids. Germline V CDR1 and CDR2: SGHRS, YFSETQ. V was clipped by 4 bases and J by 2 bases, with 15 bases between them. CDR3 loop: CASSPSGGTNYGYTF. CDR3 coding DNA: TGCGCCAGCAGCCCTAGTGGGGGCACCAACTATGGCTACACCTTC.

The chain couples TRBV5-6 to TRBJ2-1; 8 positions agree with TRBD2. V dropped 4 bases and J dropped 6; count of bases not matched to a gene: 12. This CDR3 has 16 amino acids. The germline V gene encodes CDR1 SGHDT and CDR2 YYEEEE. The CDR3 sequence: CASSRGGAWLSNEQFF. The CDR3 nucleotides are TGTGCCAGCAGCCGGGGGGGGGCTTGGTTAAGCAATGAGCAGTTCTTC.

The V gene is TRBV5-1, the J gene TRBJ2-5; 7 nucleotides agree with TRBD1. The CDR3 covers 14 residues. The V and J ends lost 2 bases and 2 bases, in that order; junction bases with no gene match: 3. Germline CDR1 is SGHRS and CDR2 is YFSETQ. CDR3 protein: CASSLQGRQETQYF. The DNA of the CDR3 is TGCGCCAGCAGCTTACAGGGGCGTCAAGAGACCCAGTACTTC.

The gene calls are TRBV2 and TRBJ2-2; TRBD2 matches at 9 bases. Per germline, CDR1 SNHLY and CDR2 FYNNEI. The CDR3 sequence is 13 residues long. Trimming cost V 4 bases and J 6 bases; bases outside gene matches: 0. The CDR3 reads CASSGLAAGELFF. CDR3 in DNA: TGTGCCAGCAGTGGACTAGCGGCCGGGGAGCTGTTTTTT.

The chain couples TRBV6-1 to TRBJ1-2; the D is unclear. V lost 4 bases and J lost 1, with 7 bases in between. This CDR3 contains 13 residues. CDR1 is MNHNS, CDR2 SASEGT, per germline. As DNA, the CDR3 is TGTGCCAGCAGTGCCACATTTAACTATGGCTACACCTTC. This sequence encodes CASSATFNYGYTF.

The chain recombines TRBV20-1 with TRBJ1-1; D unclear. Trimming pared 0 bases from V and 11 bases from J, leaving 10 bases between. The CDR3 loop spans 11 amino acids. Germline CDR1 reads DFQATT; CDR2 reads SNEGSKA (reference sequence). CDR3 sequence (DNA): TGCAGTGCTAGAGATCATCTGAGGGCTTTCTTT. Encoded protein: CSARDHLRAFF.

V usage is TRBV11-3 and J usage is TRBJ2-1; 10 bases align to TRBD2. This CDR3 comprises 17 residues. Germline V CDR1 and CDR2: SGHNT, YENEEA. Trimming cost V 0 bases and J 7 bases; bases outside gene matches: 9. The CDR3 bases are TGTGCCAGCAGCTTAGATCGTCGGACTAGCGGACGGAATGAGCAGTTCTTC. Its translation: CASSLDRRTSGRNEQFF.

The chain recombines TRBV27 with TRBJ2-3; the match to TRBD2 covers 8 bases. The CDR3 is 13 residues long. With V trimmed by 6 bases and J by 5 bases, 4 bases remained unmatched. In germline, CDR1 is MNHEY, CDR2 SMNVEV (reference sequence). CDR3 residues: CASSPRGGDTQYF. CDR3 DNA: TGTGCCAGCAGCCCCCGGGGGGGAGATACGCAGTATTTT.

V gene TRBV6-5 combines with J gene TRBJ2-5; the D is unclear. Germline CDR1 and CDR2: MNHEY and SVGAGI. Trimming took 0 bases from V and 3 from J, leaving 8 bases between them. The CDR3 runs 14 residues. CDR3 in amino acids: CASSYSYFKETQYF. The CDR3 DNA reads TGTGCCAGCAGTTACTCGTATTTTAAAGAGACCCAGTACTTC.

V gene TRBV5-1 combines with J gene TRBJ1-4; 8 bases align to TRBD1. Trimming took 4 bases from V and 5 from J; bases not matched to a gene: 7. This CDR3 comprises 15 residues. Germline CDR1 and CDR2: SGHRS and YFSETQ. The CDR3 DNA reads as TGCGCCAGCAGCACCAGACAGGGGATGAATGAAAAACTGTTTTTT. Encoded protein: CASSTRQGMNEKLFF. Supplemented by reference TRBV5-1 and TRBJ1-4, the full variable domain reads KAGVTQTPRYLIKTRGQQVTLSCSPISGHRSVSWYQQTPGQGLQFLFEYFSETQRNKGNFPGRFSGRQFSNSRSEMNVSTLELGDSALYLCASSTRQGMNEKLFFGSGTQLSVL.

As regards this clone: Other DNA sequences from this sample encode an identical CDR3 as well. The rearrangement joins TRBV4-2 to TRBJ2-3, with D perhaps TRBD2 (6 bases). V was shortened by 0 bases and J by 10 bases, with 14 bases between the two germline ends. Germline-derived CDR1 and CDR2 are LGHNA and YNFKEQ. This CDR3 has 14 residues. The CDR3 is CASSQDREDWAQYF. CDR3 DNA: TGTGCCAGCAGCCAAGATAGGGAGGACTGGGCGCAGTATTTT.

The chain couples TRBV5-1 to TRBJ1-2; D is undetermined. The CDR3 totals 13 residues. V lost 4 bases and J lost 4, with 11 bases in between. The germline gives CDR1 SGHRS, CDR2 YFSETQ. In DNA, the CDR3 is TGCGCCAGCAGCCCCCTTGCAGGCTATGGCTACACCTTC. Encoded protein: CASSPLAGYGYTF.

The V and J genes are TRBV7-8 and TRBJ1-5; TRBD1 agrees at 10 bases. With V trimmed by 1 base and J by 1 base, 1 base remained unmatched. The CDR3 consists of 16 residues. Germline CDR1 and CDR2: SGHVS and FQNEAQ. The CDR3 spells CASSLGDRGSNQPQHF. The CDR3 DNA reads TGTGCCAGCAGCTTAGGGGACAGGGGAAGCAATCAGCCCCAGCATTTT.

The CDR3 protein is CASRRGGSRHEQFF. The DNA for the CDR3 is TGTGCCAGCAGACGCGGGGGGTCGCGTCATGAGCAGTTCTTC. The chain couples TRBV14 to TRBJ2-1; 8 bases align to TRBD2. Germline V CDR1 and CDR2: SGHDN, FVKESK. The CDR3 contains 14 residues. V dropped 6 bases and J dropped 8; count of bases not matched to a gene: 9.

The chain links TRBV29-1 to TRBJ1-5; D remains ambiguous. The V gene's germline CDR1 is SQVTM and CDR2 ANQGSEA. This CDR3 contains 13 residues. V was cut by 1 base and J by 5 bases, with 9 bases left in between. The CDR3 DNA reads TGCAGCGTTGAAGTGGCAGTGGATCAGCCCCAGCATTTT. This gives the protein CSVEVAVDQPQHF.

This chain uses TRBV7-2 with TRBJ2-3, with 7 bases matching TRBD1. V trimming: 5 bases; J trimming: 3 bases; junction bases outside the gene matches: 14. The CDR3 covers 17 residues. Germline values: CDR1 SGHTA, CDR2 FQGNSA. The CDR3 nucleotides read TGTGCCAGCAGCCCTGACCTGACAGGGTGGGCAACAGATACGCAGTATTTT. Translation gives CASSPDLTGWATDTQYF. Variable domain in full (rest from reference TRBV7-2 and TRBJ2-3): GAGVSQSPSNKVTEKGKDVELRCDPISGHTALYWYRQSLGQGLEFLIYFQGNSAPDKSGLPSDRFSAERTGGSVSTLTIQRTQQEDSAVYLCASSPDLTGWATDTQYFGPGTRLTVL.